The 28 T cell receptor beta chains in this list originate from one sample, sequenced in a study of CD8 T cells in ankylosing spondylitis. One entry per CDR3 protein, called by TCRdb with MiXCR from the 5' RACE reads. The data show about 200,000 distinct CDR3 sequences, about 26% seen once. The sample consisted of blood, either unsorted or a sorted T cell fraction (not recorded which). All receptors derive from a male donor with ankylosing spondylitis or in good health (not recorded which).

The CDR3, as DNA: TGCGCCAGCAGCCAATTCGATAGCAATGAGCAGTTCTTC. Its protein is CASSQFDSNEQFF. The rearrangement joins TRBV4-1 to TRBJ2-1; unclear D gene. Germline loops: CDR1 MGHRA, CDR2 YSYEKL. The V gene lost 2 bases and the J gene lost 6 bases, with 8 bases spanning the gap. There are 13 residues in the CDR3.

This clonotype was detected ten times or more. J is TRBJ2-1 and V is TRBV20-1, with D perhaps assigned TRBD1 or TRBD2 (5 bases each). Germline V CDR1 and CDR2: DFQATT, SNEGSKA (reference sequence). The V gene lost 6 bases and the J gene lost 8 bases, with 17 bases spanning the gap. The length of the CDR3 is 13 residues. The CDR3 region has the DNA TGCAGTGCCCGGGACCCCCAGAGGGATGAGCAGTTCTTC. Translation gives CSARDPQRDEQFF.

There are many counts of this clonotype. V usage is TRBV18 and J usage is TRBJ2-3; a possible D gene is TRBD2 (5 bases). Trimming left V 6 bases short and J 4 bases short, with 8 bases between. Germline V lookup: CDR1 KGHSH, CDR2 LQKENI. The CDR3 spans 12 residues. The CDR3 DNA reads TGTGCCAGCTCCGGAGGTCCAGATACGCAGTATTTT. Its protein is CASSGGPDTQYF.

CDR3 DNA sequence: TGTGCCAGCAGCCAAGTCGGTGGTAGCGGAAGTTACAATGAGCAGTTCTTC. Its protein is CASSQVGGSGSYNEQFF. The V gene is TRBV3-1, the J gene TRBJ2-1, with D possibly matching TRBD2 (6 bases). CDR1 is LGHDT, CDR2 YNNKEL, per germline (reference sequence). The CDR3 is 17 residues long. Trimming stripped 1 base from V and 4 bases from J, with 17 bases between.

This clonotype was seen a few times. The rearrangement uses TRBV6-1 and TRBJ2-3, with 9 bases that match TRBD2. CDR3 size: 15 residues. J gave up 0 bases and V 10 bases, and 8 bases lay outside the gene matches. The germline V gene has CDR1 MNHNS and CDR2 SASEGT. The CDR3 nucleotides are TGTGCCACCGCATTTAGCGGGAGTAGCACAGATACGCAGTATTTT. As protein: CATAFSGSSTDTQYF.

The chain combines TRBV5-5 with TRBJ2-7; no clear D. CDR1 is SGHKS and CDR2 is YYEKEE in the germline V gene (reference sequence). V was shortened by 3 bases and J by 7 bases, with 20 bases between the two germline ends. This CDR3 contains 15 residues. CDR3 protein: CASSSSGSSAREQYF. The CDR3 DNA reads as TGTGCCAGCAGCTCTTCCGGGTCCTCCGCACGAGAGCAGTACTTC.

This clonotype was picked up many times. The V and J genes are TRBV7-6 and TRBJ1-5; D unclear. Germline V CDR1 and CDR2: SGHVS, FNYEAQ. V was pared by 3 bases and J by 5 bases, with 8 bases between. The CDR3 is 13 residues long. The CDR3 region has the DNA TGTGCCAGCAGCTTGGGCCGAGATCAGCCCCAGCATTTT. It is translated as CASSLGRDQPQHF.

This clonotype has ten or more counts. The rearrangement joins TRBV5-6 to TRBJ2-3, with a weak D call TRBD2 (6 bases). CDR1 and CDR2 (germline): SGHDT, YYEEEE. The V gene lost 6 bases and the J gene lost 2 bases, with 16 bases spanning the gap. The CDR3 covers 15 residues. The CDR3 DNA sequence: TGTGCCAGCAACTCTCGGGAGACCCTCACAGATACGCAGTATTTT. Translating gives CASNSRETLTDTQYF.

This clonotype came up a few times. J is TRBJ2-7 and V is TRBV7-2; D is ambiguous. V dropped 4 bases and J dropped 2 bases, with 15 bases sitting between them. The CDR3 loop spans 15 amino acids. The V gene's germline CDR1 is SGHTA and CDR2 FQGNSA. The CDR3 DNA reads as TGTGCCAGCAGCTCGAGCTCACTACCCACCTACGAGCAGTACTTC. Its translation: CASSSSSLPTYEQYF.

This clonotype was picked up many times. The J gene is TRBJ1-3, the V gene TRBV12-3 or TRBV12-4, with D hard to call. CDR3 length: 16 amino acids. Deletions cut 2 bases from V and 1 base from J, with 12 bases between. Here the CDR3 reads CASSLPRFLSGNTIYF. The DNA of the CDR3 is TGTGCCAGCAGTTTACCCCGGTTTCTGTCTGGAAACACCATATATTTT.

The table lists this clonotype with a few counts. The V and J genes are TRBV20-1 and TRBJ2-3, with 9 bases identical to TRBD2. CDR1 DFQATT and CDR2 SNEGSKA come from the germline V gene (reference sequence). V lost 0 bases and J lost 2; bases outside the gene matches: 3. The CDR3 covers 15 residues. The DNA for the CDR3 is TGCAGTGCTAGAGACGGCGGGAGGGTCACAGATACGCAGTATTTT. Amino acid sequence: CSARDGGRVTDTQYF.

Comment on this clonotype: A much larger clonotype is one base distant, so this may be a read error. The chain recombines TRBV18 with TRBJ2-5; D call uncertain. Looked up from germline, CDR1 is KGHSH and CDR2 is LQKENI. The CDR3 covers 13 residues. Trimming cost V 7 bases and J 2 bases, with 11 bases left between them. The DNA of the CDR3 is TGTGCCAGCTTATCGGACCAGCAAGAGACCCAGTACTTC. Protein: CASLSDQQETQYF.

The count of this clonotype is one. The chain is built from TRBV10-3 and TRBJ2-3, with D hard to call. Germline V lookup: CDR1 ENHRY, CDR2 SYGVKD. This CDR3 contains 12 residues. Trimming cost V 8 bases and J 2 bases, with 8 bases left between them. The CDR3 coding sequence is TGTGCCATCCAGGATTCCACAGATACGCAGTATTTT. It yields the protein CAIQDSTDTQYF.

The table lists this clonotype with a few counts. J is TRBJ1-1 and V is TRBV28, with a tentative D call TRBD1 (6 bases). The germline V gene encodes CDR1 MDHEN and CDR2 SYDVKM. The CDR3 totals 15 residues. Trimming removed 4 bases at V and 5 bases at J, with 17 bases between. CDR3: CASSSNKRGGTEAFF. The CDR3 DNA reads TGTGCCAGCAGTTCCAATAAGAGGGGGGGAACTGAAGCTTTCTTT.

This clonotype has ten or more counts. The chain's CDR3 is CSARSTSGTYNEQFF. CDR3 sequence (DNA): TGCAGTGCTAGATCTACTAGCGGAACTTACAATGAGCAGTTCTTC. The chain carries TRBV20-1 and TRBJ2-1, with TRBD2 identical over 8 bases. This CDR3 has 15 residues. CDR1 is DFQATT and CDR2 is SNEGSKA in the germline V gene (reference sequence). V dropped 2 bases and J dropped 4; count of bases not matched to a gene: 7.

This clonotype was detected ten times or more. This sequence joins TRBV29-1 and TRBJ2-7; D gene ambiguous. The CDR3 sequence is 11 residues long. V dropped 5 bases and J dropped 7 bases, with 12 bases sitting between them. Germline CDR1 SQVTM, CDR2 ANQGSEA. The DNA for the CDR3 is TGCAGCGTTTCCGTCTTAGGAGAGCAGTACTTC. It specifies CSVSVLGEQYF.

CDR3: CSVLRGARTEAFF. The CDR3 DNA sequence: TGCAGCGTCCTACGGGGGGCGCGGACTGAAGCTTTCTTT. The chain links TRBV29-1 to TRBJ1-1, with D possibly TRBD1 on 6 matching bases. The CDR3 is 13 amino acids. V lost 6 bases to trimming and J lost 5 bases, with 16 bases between them. Germline V lookup: CDR1 SQVTM, CDR2 ANQGSEA.

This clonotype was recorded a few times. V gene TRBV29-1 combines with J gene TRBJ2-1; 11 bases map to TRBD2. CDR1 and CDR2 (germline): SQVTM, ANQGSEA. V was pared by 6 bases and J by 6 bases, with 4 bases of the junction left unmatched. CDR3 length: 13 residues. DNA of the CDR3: TGCAGCGTCCGACTAGCGGGGCTCAATGAGCAGTTCTTC. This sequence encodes CSVRLAGLNEQFF.

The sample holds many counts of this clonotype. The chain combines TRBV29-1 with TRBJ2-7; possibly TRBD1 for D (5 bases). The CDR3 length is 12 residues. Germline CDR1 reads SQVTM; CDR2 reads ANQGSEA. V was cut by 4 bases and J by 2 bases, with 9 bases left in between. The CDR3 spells CSVARETYEQYF. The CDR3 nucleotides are TGCAGCGTTGCCAGGGAAACCTACGAGCAGTACTTC.

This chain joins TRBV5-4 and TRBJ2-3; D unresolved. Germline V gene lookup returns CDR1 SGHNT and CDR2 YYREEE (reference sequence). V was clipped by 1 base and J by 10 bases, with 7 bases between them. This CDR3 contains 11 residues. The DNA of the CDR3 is TGTGCCAGCAGCTTGCTCGGATCGCAGTATTTT. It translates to CASSLLGSQYF. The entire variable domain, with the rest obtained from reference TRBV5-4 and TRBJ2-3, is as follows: ETGVTQSPTHLIKTRGQQVTLRCSSQSGHNTVSWYQQALGQGPQFIFQYYREEENGRGNFPPRFSGLQFPNYSSELNVNALELDDSALYLCASSLLGSQYFGPGTRLTVL.

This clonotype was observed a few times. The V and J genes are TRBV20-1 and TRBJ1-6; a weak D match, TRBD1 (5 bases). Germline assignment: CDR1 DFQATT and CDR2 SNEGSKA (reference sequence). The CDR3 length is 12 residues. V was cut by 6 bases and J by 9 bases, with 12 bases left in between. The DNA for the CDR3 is TGCAGTGCGGGGGATTCCGGTTCACCCCTCCACTTT. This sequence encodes CSAGDSGSPLHF.

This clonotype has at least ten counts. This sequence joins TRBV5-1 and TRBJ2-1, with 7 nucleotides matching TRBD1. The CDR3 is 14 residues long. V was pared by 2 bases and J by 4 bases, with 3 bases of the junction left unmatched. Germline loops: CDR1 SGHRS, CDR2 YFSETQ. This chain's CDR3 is CASSFGQVYNEQFF. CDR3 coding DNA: TGCGCCAGCAGCTTTGGACAGGTTTACAATGAGCAGTTCTTC.

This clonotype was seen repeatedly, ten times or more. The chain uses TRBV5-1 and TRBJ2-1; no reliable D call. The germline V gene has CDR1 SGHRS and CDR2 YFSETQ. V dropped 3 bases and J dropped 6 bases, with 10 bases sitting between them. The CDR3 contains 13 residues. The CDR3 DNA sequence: TGCGCCAGCAGCTCGGGTTTTATCAATGAGCAGTTCTTC. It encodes CASSSGFINEQFF.

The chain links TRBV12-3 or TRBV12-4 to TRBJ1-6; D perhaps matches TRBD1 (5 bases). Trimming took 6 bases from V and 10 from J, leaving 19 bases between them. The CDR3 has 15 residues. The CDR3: CASSLSTEGRSPLHF. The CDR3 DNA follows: TGTGCCAGCAGCCTATCGACAGAGGGGCGATCACCCCTCCACTTT.

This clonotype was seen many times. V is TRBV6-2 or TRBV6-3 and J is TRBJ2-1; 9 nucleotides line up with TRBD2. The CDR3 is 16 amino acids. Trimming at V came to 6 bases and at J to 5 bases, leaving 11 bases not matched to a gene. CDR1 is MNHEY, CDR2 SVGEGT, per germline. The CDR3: CASRAGGSGRNNEQFF. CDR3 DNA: TGTGCCAGCAGAGCTGGAGGGAGCGGGAGGAACAATGAGCAGTTCTTC.

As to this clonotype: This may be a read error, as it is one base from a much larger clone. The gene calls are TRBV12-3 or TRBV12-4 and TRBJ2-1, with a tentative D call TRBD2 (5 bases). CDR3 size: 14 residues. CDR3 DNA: TGTGCCAGCACCACTCGGGGAAATGTCAATGAGCAGCTCTTC. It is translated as CASTTRGNVNEQLF.

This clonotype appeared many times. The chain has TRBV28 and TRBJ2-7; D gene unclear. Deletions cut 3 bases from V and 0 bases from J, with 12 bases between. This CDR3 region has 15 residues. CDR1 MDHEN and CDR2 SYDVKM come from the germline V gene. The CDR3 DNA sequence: TGTGCCAGCAGTTTCCGGCCATTGAGCTCCTACGAGCAGTACTTC. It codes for CASSFRPLSSYEQYF.

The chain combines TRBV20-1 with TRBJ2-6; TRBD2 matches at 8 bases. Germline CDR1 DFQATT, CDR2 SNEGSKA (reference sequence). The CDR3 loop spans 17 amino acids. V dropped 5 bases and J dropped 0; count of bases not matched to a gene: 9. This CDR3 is CSAPDGRAYSGANVLTF. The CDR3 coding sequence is TGCAGTGCTCCCGACGGGAGGGCGTACTCTGGGGCCAACGTCCTGACTTTC.